Included here is one T cell receptor (beta chain) sequence, with context. The antigen is undetermined. The CDR3 consists of 14 residues. Germline V gene sequence: CDR1 ENHRY, CDR2 SYGVKD. With 4 bases clipped from V and 2 bases from J, the junction kept 4 bases outside the gene matches. The authors diagnosed from clinical symptoms, serum thyroxine, TRAb, thyroid ultrasound and orbital computed tomography. PBMCs originated in 10 ml of fresh peripheral blood. The data were taken from a study of Graves' ophthalmopathy and Graves' hyperthyroidism. Turning to the study itself: Upon initial diagnosis and before any treatment, peripheral blood was collected.

The study, taken as a whole, reports: In blood appeared most of the expanded thyroid clonotypes whose frequency exceeded 0.001.

The study amplified TCR beta CDR3 regions using RNA transcripts. Amplification began with first-round RT-PCR using HTBI primers, then second-round multiplex PCR was performed. A single record per CDR3 protein comes from TCRdb applying MiXCR to the multiplex PCR reads. The table records hundreds of thousands of distinct CDR3 sequences, about 40% of them present only once. The rearrangement links TRBV10-3 to TRBJ2-7; 8 bases match TRBD1. The receptor was derived from an adult man with Graves' ophthalmopathy. Material: peripheral blood. The CDR3 loop reads CAISGTGKAYEQYF. The CDR3 DNA is TGTGCCATCAGTGGGACAGGGAAAGCCTACGAGCAGTACTTC.